One and the same sample provided the 5 T cell receptor beta chains below, sequenced in a study of T cells in narcolepsy. Assay used: immunoSEQ multiplex PCR; TCRdb lists only in-frame clones, some missing. The data contain roughly 35,000 clones, approximately 85% of them singletons. Input material: CD45RA- memory CD4+ T cells from PBMCs. The receptor source for this set is a human donor with narcolepsy.

V gene TRBV2 combines with J gene TRBJ1-1; TRBD1 might be the D (5 bases). This CDR3 has 15 residues. CDR1 is SNHLY and CDR2 is FYNNEI in the germline V gene. The ends were cut back, 3 bases at V and 1 base at J, with 12 bases in the middle. The CDR3 DNA follows: TGTGCCAGCAGTGACCGACGGGGGGGGAACACTGAAGCTTTCTTT. This gives the protein CASSDRRGGNTEAFF.

The rearrangement joins TRBV12-5 to TRBJ2-1, with 9 bases aligning to TRBD2. This CDR3 is 20 amino acids long. The germline V gene encodes CDR1 LGHNT and CDR2 FRNRAP. Losses at the gene ends were 4 bases for V and 3 bases for J; bases not matched to a gene: 19. CDR3 sequence (DNA): TGTGCTAGTGGTTATGCGTTGAGGGCGGGGGGGCCATCGGTCTACAATGAGCAGTTCTTC. It translates to CASGYALRAGGPSVYNEQFF.

This chain links TRBV5-1 with TRBJ2-1; tentatively, D is TRBD1 (6 bases). Germline V lookup: CDR1 SGHRS, CDR2 YFSETQ. The V end was cut by 7 bases, the J end by 7 bases, with 18 bases between. The CDR3 has 14 amino acids. This chain's CDR3 is CASRTEPSKNEQFF. DNA of the CDR3: TGCGCCAGCCGGACAGAACCTTCTAAGAATGAGCAGTTCTTC.

In DNA, the CDR3 is TGCGCCGGGCGTACTGACCCTTCTGGCGAGCAGTACTTC. This codes for CAGRTDPSGEQYF. The gene calls are TRBV23-1 and TRBJ2-7, with D unresolved. TRBV23-1 is marked as an open reading frame, function uncertain. Trimming left V 11 bases short and J 6 bases short, with 20 bases between. The CDR3 runs to 13 residues.

The chain joins TRBV30 to TRBJ1-2; weak D call: TRBD1 (5 bases). The germline V gene has CDR1 GTSNPN and CDR2 SVGIG (reference sequence). The length of the CDR3 is 12 residues. Trimming removed 4 bases from V and 8 bases from J, with 14 bases in between. As DNA, the CDR3 is TGTGCCTGGATGAGGGCCCCAGGGGGCTACACCTTC. Residues: CAWMRAPGGYTF. The entire variable domain, with the rest obtained from reference TRBV30 and TRBJ1-2, is as follows: SQTIHQWPATLVQPVGSPLSLECTVEGTSNPNLYWYRQAAGRGLQLLFYSVGIGQISSEVPQNLSASRPQDRQFILSSKKLLLSDSGFYLCAWMRAPGGYTFGSGTRLTVV.